This T cell receptor (beta chain) was recovered during a study of T cell responses to AZD1222 COVID-19 vaccine. Libraries were prepared by immunoSEQ multiplex PCR; TCRdb keeps only in-frame clonotypes and omits some of them. The sample holds 40,000 to 55,000 clones, 80% to 90% seen once. General study results and limits: Of the AZD1222 recipients, only five to seven were seropositive at baseline.

Looked up from germline, CDR1 is KGHDR and CDR2 is SFDVKD. V shed 5 bases and J shed 0 bases, with 9 bases lying between them. This CDR3 has 14 residues. This clone was seen more than once but under ten times. What it recognizes is unknown. The starting material was peripheral blood, obtained 28 days after the second AZD1222 dose. The chain carries TRBV24-1 and TRBJ2-5; D is uncertain. The sequence came from an adult who received the AZD1222 COVID-19 vaccine. Here the CDR3 DNA reads TGTGCCACCAGTGCCCTGACCGACCAAGAGACCCAGTACTTC. Translation gives CATSALTDQETQYF.